This TCR beta chain was observed in a study of spatial heterogeneity in lung cancer. About the study: Detection consistently yielded more beta chains than alpha chains. The library had UMIs, and each TCR and UMI pair averaged more than ten raw reads.

Indicated time point: blood at routine non-recurrence follow-up after resection. No cell sorting; template was whole RNA from tumor, lung tissue or PBMC. Germline assignment: CDR1 DFQATT and CDR2 SNEGSKA (reference sequence). The CDR3 consists of 14 residues. The V and J ends lost 4 bases and 4 bases, in that order; junction bases with no gene match: 10. Overall study results and limits: Resection saw ubiquitous expanded tumor TCRs appear in blood more than follow-up did.

This clonotype has only a few counts. The antigen remains undetermined. A distinct unique molecular identifier was carried by each TCR cDNA molecule. TCRdb independently ran MiXCR on the 5' RACE reads; one entry per CDR3 protein. The sample consists of roughly 26,000 distinct CDR3 sequences, 5% to 6% of them appearing once. This chain uses TRBV20-1 with TRBJ2-7, with TRBD2 matching 7 bases. The TCR was taken from a male donor with early-stage non-small cell lung cancer. Sequencing was performed on PBMCs, taken at follow-up. CDR3 loop: CSANPGRGTYEQYF. In DNA form, the CDR3 reads TGCAGTGCTAATCCGGGGAGGGGTACGTACGAGCAGTACTTC.